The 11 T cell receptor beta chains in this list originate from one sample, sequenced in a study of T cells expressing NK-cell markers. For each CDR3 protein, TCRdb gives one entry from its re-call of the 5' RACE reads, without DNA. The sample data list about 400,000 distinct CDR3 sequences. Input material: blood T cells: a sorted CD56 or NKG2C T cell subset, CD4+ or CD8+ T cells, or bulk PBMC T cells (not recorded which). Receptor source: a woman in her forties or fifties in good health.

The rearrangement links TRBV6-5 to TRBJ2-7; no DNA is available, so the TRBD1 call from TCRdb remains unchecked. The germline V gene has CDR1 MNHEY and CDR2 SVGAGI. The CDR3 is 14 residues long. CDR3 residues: CASTQGVGTYEQYF.

The CDR3 loop is CASNRGVKEKQFF. The chain employs TRBV12-3 or TRBV12-4 and TRBJ2-1; TCRdb proposes TRBD1, but this gene call is untestable without DNA. The CDR3 totals 13 residues.

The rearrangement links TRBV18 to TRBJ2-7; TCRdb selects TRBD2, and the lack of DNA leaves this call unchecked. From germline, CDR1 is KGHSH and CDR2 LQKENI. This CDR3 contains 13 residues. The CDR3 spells CASSPGPSREQYF.

The CDR3: CASSPLKSDWGDEQFF. The gene calls are TRBV5-6 and TRBJ2-1; TCRdb gives TRBD1 as the D gene, but with no DNA this cannot be confirmed. Per germline, CDR1 SGHDT and CDR2 YYEEEE. The CDR3 length is 16 residues. Complete variable domain (other parts from reference TRBV5-6 and TRBJ2-1): DAGVTQSPTHLIKTRGQQVTLRCSPKSGHDTVSWYQQALGQGPQFIFQYYEEEERQRGNFPDRFSGHQFPNYSSELNVNALLLGDSALYLCASSPLKSDWGDEQFFGPGTRLTVL.

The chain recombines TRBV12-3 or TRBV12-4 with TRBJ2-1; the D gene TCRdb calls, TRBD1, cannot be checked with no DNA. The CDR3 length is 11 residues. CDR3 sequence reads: CASRLSAEQFF.

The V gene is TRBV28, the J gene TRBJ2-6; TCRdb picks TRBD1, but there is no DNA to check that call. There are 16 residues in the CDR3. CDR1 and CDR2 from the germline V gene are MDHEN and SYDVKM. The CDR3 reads CASRERGATGANVLTF.

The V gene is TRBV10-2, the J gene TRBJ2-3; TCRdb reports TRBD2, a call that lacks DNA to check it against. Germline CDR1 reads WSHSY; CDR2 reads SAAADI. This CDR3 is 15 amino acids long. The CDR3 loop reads CASSEGGGPVLTQYF.

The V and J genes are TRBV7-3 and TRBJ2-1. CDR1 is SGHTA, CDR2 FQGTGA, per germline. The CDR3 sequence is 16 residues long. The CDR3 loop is CASSSGGKSSYNEQFF.

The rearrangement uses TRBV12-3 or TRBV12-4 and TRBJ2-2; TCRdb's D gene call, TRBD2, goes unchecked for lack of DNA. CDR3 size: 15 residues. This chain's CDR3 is CASSSVKGNTGELFF.

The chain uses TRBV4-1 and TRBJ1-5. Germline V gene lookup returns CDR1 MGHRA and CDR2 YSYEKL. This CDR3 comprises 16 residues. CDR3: CASSPSYLGSNQPQHF.

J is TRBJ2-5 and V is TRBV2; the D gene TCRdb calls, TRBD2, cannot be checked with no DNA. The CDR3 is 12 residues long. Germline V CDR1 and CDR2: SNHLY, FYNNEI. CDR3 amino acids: CASRGGQETQYF. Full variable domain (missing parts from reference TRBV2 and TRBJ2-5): EPEVTQTPSHQVTQMGQEVILRCVPISNHLYFYWYRQILGQKVEFLVSFYNNEISEKSEIFDDQFSVERPDGSNFTLKIRSTKLEDSAMYFCASRGGQETQYFGPGTRLLVL.